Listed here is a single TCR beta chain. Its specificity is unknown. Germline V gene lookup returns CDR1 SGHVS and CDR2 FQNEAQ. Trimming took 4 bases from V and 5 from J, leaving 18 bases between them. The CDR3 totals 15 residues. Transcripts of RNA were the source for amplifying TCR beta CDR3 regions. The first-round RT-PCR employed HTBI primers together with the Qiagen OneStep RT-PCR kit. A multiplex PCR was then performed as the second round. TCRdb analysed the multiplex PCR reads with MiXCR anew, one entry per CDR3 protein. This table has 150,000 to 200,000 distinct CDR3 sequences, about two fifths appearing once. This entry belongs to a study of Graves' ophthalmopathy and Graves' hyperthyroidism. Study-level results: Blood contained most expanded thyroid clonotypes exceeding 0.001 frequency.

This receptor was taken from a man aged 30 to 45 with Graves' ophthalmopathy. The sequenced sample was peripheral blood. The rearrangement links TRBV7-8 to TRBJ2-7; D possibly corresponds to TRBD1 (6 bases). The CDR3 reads CASSYTSGDLDEQYF. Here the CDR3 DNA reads TGTGCCAGCAGCTACACGTCAGGGGACCTGGACGAGCAGTACTTC.